This is a list of T cell receptor beta chains from one sample in a study of CD8 T cells in Susac syndrome. TCRdb analysed the immunoSEQ multiplex PCR reads with MiXCR anew, one entry per CDR3 protein. The sample contains tens of thousands of distinct CDR3 sequences, roughly 94% of which appear only once. The sample was CD4+ T cells from PBMCs. The receptors here all came from a human donor with Susac syndrome. CDR3s include the opening cysteine and the closing phenylalanine or tryptophan. Each record gives: J gene, clone size, V gene, D gene, CDR3 protein, CDR3 DNA. The D gene is left open where the match is weak. A clone size is listed for some rows: how often the clone was seen (once, few, many), or a class if it is expanded.

TRBJ1-5	-	TRBV20-1	-	CSAQEYSNQPQHF	TGCAGTGCTCAGGAGTATAGCAATCAGCCCCAGCATTTT
TRBJ2-5	-	TRBV6-5	-	CASTRGETQYF	TGTGCCAGCACACGAGGAGAGACCCAGTACTTC
TRBJ2-5	-	TRBV12-3/TRBV12-4	TRBD2	CASRLSGGGGETQYF	TGTGCCAGCAGGCTCAGCGGGGGAGGAGGAGAGACCCAGTACTTC
TRBJ2-6	-	TRBV30	-	CAWSGTANSGANVLTF	TGTGCCTGGAGTGGGACAGCGAACTCTGGGGCCAACGTCCTGACTTTC
TRBJ2-7	-	TRBV3-1	-	CASTKGRSSYEQYF	TGTGCCAGCACCAAAGGACGGAGCTCCTACGAGCAGTACTTC
TRBJ2-5	-	TRBV20-1	-	CSARLPTGRGETQYF	TGCAGTGCTAGACTTCCGACAGGTCGGGGAGAGACCCAGTACTTC
TRBJ2-3	-	TRBV9	-	CASSVYGTDTQYF	TGTGCCAGCAGCGTATATGGCACAGATACGCAGTATTTT
TRBJ1-2	-	TRBV10-3	TRBD1	CAISESAGTGFMYGYTF	TGTGCCATCAGTGAGTCCGCAGGGACAGGGTTTATGTATGGCTACACCTTC
TRBJ1-1	-	TRBV20-1	-	CSARFGVPEAFF	TGCAGTGCTAGGTTCGGTGTCCCTGAAGCTTTCTTT
TRBJ2-3	-	TRBV7-2	-	CASSPGGGARDTQYF	TGTGCCAGCAGCCCTGGAGGGGGGGCCAGAGATACGCAGTATTTT
TRBJ2-6	-	TRBV4-1	-	CASSQDPSGSGANVLTF	TGCGCCAGCAGCCAAGATCCCTCAGGATCTGGGGCCAACGTCCTGACTTTC
TRBJ1-1	-	TRBV30	-	CAWSVLTEAFF	TGTGCCTGGAGTGTACTCACTGAAGCTTTCTTT
TRBJ1-6	-	TRBV21-1	-	CASRRFPGPWNSPLHF	TGTGCCAGCAGACGATTCCCTGGACCGTGGAATTCACCCCTCCACTTT
TRBJ1-1	-	TRBV25-1	-	CASSGAGTSTEAFF	TGTGCCAGCAGTGGGGCCGGGACGTCGACTGAAGCTTTCTTT
TRBJ1-1	-	TRBV4-3	-	CASSQEWRSTEAFF	TGCGCCAGCAGCCAAGAATGGAGGAGCACTGAAGCTTTCTTT
TRBJ2-1	once	TRBV12-5	-	CASVGGQAYNEQFF	TGTGCTAGTGTGGGAGGACAGGCGTACAATGAGCAGTTCTTC
TRBJ2-3	-	TRBV9	-	CASSVGIDTQYF	TGTGCCAGCAGCGTAGGGATAGATACGCAGTATTTT
TRBJ2-1	-	TRBV27	TRBD2	CASTSSGGAGNEQFF	TGTGCCAGCACCTCTAGCGGGGGGGCCGGAAATGAGCAGTTCTTC
TRBJ2-6	-	TRBV2	-	CASSEDRTLSGANVLTF	TGTGCCAGCAGTGAAGACCGGACCCTCTCTGGGGCCAACGTCCTGACTTTC
TRBJ2-1	-	TRBV12-3/TRBV12-4	TRBD1	CASSSGTGGFNEQFF	TGTGCCAGCAGCTCCGGGACAGGGGGCTTCAATGAGCAGTTCTTC
TRBJ2-3	-	TRBV3-1	-	CASSPPDRPDTQYF	TGTGCCAGCAGCCCACCCGACAGGCCCGATACGCAGTATTTT
TRBJ2-5	-	TRBV29-1	-	CSVGVVETQYF	TGCAGCGTTGGTGTGGTCGAGACCCAGTACTTC
TRBJ2-5	-	TRBV20-1	-	CSASPQETQYF	TGCAGTGCTAGCCCCCAAGAGACCCAGTACTTC
TRBJ1-1	-	TRBV9	TRBD1	CASSGGTGGRTEAFF	TGTGCCAGCAGCGGGGGGACAGGGGGTCGAACTGAAGCTTTCTTT
TRBJ2-7	-	TRBV11-2	-	CASSPDSFSYEQYF	TGTGCCAGCAGCCCGGACAGTTTCTCCTACGAGCAGTACTTC
TRBJ2-7	-	TRBV29-1	-	CSVARTDYEQYF	TGCAGCGTTGCCCGGACAGACTACGAGCAGTACTTC
TRBJ2-7	-	TRBV5-1	-	CASSLLPGAEQYF	TGCGCCAGCAGCTTGTTACCGGGGGCCGAGCAGTACTTC
TRBJ2-4	-	TRBV3-1	TRBD1	CASSQRQGAKNIQYF	TGTGCCAGCAGCCAAAGACAGGGGGCCAAAAACATTCAGTACTTC
TRBJ2-5	-	TRBV5-1	TRBD2	CASTLDTSAFLPQQTQYF	TGCGCCAGCACCTTGGACACTAGCGCCTTCCTCCCACAACAGACCCAGTACTTC
TRBJ2-5	once	TRBV7-9	-	CASSLAVWETQYF	TGTGCCAGCAGCTTAGCAGTCTGGGAGACCCAGTACTTC
TRBJ1-6	-	TRBV11-2	-	CASSFDNSPLHF	TGTGCCAGCAGCTTTGATAATTCACCCCTCCACTTT
TRBJ1-6	-	TRBV18	-	CASSPLVRTRSPLHF	TGTGCCAGCTCACCACTCGTGAGAACGCGATCACCCCTCCACTTT
TRBJ2-1	-	TRBV4-3	-	CASSQEDRHEQFF	TGCGCCAGCAGCCAAGAGGATAGGCATGAGCAGTTCTTC